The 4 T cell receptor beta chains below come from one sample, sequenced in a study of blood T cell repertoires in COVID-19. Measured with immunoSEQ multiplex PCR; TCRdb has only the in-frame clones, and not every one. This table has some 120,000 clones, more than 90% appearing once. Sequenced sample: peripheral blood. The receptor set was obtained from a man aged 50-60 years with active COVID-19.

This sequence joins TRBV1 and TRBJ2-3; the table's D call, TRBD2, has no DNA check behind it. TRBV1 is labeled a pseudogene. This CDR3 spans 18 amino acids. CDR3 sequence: CTSSQPLTSGSKMDTQYF. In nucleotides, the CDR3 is TGCACCAGCAGCCAACCCCTGACTAGCGGGAGCAAAATGGATACGCAGTATTTT.

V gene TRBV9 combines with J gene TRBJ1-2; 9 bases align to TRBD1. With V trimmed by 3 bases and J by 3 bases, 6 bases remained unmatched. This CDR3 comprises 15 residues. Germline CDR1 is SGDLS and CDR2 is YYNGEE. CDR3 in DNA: TGTGCCAGCAGCGAGACAGGGGGAGGGGACTATGGCTACACCTTC. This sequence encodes CASSETGGGDYGYTF.

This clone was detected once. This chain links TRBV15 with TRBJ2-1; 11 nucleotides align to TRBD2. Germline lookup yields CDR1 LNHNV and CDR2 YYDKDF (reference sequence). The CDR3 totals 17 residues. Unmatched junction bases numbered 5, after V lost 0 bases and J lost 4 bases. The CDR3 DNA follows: TGTGCCACCAGCAGAGAAAAGGGGACTAGCGGTTACAATGAGCAGTTCTTC. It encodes CATSREKGTSGYNEQFF.

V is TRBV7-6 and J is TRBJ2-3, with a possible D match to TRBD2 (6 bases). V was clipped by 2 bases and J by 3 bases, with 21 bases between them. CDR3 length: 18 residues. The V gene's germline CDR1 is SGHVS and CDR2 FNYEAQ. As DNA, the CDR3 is TGTGCCAGCAGCTTATTTCCCACTAGCCCACAAAGTACAGATACGCAGTATTTT. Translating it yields CASSLFPTSPQSTDTQYF.